These 22 T cell receptor beta chains were all obtained from the same sample, sequenced in a study of CXCR3-negative and CXCR3-positive naive CD8 T cells. 5' RACE with UMI labels generated the TRB cDNA libraries. One entry per CDR3 protein, without DNA, is what TCRdb gives after re-calling the 5' RACE reads. Seen in this sample are roughly 56,000 distinct CDR3 sequences; the ten most common clones hold 0.35% to 0.5%. The sample was naive CXCR3- CD8+ T cells from blood. The subset here: CD45RO-CCR7+CD27+CD95- naive CD8+ T cells lacking CXCR3 (TNR3-). The source of these receptors is a human donor in good health. Some clones in this sample may be carry-over from other donors' samples.

J is TRBJ2-1 and V is TRBV14; TCRdb outputs TRBD1, but without DNA this stays unchecked. The CDR3 spans 11 residues. CDR1 SGHDN and CDR2 FVKESK come from the germline V gene. The CDR3: CASSLGDEQFF.

V and J are TRBV29-1 and TRBJ2-7. Germline assignment: CDR1 SQVTM and CDR2 ANQGSEA. This CDR3 is built from 14 residues. CDR3: CSVEEGKPSYEQYF.

The chain carries TRBV10-3 and TRBJ2-5; checking the TCRdb D call of TRBD2 is not possible without DNA. Germline V gene data show CDR1 as ENHRY and CDR2 as SYGVKD. The CDR3 consists of 16 residues. CDR3 region: CAISESMRVGQETQYF.

This clonotype is identified as medium-sized (0.01 to 0.1%) from frequency. CDR3 sequence reads: CASSYVTAAYEQYF. The rearrangement joins TRBV6-2 or TRBV6-3 to TRBJ2-7. CDR1 MNHEY and CDR2 SVGEGT come from the germline V gene. CDR3 size: 14 residues.

This chain links TRBV7-9 with TRBJ1-1; TCRdb gives TRBD1 as the D gene, but with no DNA this cannot be confirmed. CDR1 SEHNR and CDR2 FQNEAQ come from the germline V gene (reference sequence). The CDR3 runs to 16 residues. CDR3 amino acids: CASSSPSGRGNTEAFF. Filled out from reference TRBV7-9 and TRBJ1-1, the complete variable domain reads DTGVSQNPRHKITKRGQNVTFRCDPISEHNRLYWYRQTLGQGPEFLTYFQNEAQLEKSRLLSDRFSAERPKGSFSTLEIQRTEQGDSAMYLCASSSPSGRGNTEAFFGQGTRLTVV.

The chain is built from TRBV7-8 and TRBJ2-3; TCRdb picks TRBD1, but there is no DNA to check that call. Germline V gene data show CDR1 as SGHVS and CDR2 as FQNEAQ. The CDR3 sequence is 16 residues long. This chain's CDR3 is CASSLAGDRNTDTQYF.

The CDR3 protein is CASSPTPGRGRWTEAFF. The V gene is TRBV7-8, the J gene TRBJ1-1; TCRdb gives TRBD1 as the D gene, but with no DNA this cannot be confirmed. The CDR3 covers 17 residues. Germline CDR1 SGHVS, CDR2 FQNEAQ.

V is TRBV9 and J is TRBJ2-5; absent DNA, TCRdb's TRBD1 call cannot be checked. The CDR3 extends over 13 amino acids. The germline V gene encodes CDR1 SGDLS and CDR2 YYNGEE. The CDR3 sequence: CASSVGTENTQYF.

Frequency places this clonotype as medium-sized. This chain's CDR3 is CASSETGISYNEQFF. This rearrangement joins TRBV6-1 to TRBJ2-1. The CDR3 length is 15 residues. Germline V gene data show CDR1 as MNHNS and CDR2 as SASEGT.

This chain links TRBV10-3 with TRBJ2-5; TCRdb returns TRBD2, unconfirmable since there is no DNA. Looked up from germline, CDR1 is ENHRY and CDR2 is SYGVKD. The CDR3 loop spans 16 amino acids. The CDR3 reads CAISESGQRPQETQYF.

This sequence joins TRBV4-3 and TRBJ2-7. The CDR3 spans 15 residues. CDR1 and CDR2 (germline): LGHNA, YSLEER. CDR3: CASSQDRGRTYEQYF.

The chain couples TRBV29-1 to TRBJ2-3; no DNA is available, so the TRBD1 call from TCRdb remains unchecked. The CDR3 extends over 14 amino acids. CDR1 is SQVTM and CDR2 is ANQGSEA in the germline V gene. This chain's CDR3 is CSVDTGKSTDTQYF.

V gene TRBV10-2 combines with J gene TRBJ1-1; TCRdb indicates TRBD1, and absent DNA this call remains unverified. The germline V gene encodes CDR1 WSHSY and CDR2 SAAADI. This CDR3 region has 15 residues. CDR3 residues: CASSASSGHNTEDFF.

The chain couples TRBV27 to TRBJ2-3. CDR3 size: 13 residues. Germline V gene sequence: CDR1 MNHEY, CDR2 SMNVEV (reference sequence). The CDR3 protein is CASSFPTTDTQYF.

The V and J genes are TRBV5-1 and TRBJ2-1; TCRdb picks TRBD2, but there is no DNA to check that call. The CDR3 is 15 amino acids. The germline V gene encodes CDR1 SGHRS and CDR2 YFSETQ. CDR3 amino acids: CASSSASGGRDEQFF.

This chain connects TRBV29-1 to TRBJ2-3; the D call from TCRdb, TRBD2, cannot be confirmed without DNA. From germline, CDR1 is SQVTM and CDR2 ANQGSEA. The CDR3 runs 15 residues. CDR3 region: CSVEGPGLGSGTQYF.

The gene calls are TRBV7-2 and TRBJ2-7; TCRdb indicates TRBD1, and absent DNA this call remains unverified. CDR1 and CDR2 from the germline V gene are SGHTA and FQGNSA. The CDR3 covers 16 residues. CDR3 loop: CASSSSSVGGTYEQYF.

This sequence joins TRBV28 and TRBJ1-1. The CDR3 loop spans 14 amino acids. CDR1 is MDHEN, CDR2 SYDVKM, per germline. This CDR3 is CASSFRRFWPEAFF.

The chain couples TRBV29-1 to TRBJ2-2. Germline V gene sequence: CDR1 SQVTM, CDR2 ANQGSEA. The CDR3 is 14 amino acids. The CDR3 protein is CSVAQVGVAGELFF.

The chain combines TRBV7-6 with TRBJ2-2; no DNA is available, so the TRBD1 call from TCRdb remains unchecked. CDR1 SGHVS and CDR2 FNYEAQ come from the germline V gene. The CDR3 spans 16 residues. The chain's CDR3 is CASSPGTGSNTGELFF.

The chain recombines TRBV15 with TRBJ1-1; TCRdb names TRBD1, which stays unverified in the absence of DNA. CDR1 is LNHNV and CDR2 is YYDKDF in the germline V gene (reference sequence). This CDR3 spans 13 amino acids. CDR3 region: CATSGAPKTEAFF.

The J gene is TRBJ1-2, the V gene TRBV7-9; TCRdb's D call of TRBD1 is untestable without DNA. This CDR3 is built from 14 residues. Germline values: CDR1 SEHNR, CDR2 FQNEAQ (reference sequence). The CDR3 protein is CASRRDSVVYGYTF.